This TCR beta chain was observed in a study of Graves' ophthalmopathy and Graves' hyperthyroidism. Study in general: Before any treatment was given, at initial diagnosis, peripheral blood was collected. Broader study findings: A model built from 13 signatures distinguished ophthalmopathy from stable hyperthyroidism with 85% to 90% sensitivity and approximately 82% specificity.

Exclusion covered patients with other autoimmune diseases or uncontrolled infections (as well as pregnancy or lactation). As concerns this clonotype: Its antigen is unknown.

Amplified material comprised TCR beta CDR3 regions derived from RNA transcripts. Second-round multiplex PCR came after a first-round RT-PCR that employed HTBI primers. TCRdb reprocessed the multiplex PCR reads via MiXCR and lists one record per CDR3 protein. Of a few hundred thousand distinct CDR3 sequences in the sample, 15% were seen once. The clonotype was recovered from a woman in her late teens or twenties with stable Graves' hyperthyroidism. The sample consisted of peripheral blood.

In DNA form, the CDR3 reads TGTGCCAGCAGTTACTCGGCGGGGGTAGAGACCCAGTACTTC. Translating gives CASSYSAGVETQYF. J is TRBJ2-5 and V is TRBV6-5; TRBD2 matches at 7 bases. The trim removed 0 bases at V and 4 bases at J, leaving 2 bases unmatched. Germline CDR1 reads MNHEY; CDR2 reads SVGAGI. The CDR3 consists of 14 residues.